One TCR beta chain is described in this entry. Antigen: not known. One end of the junction fails to match germline, which may point to a read error. This entry comes from a study of T cells in Graves' hyperthyroidism and ophthalmopathy. About the research overall: Peripheral blood was drawn at first diagnosis, prior to all treatment.

Source material for PBMCs was over 7.5 ml fresh peripheral blood. There are 16 residues in the CDR3. Germline values: CDR1 MNHNS, CDR2 SASEGT. Study observations and caveats: Blood also held most thyroid clonotypes expanded beyond 0.001.

Regions amplified from RNA transcripts were the TCR beta CDR3 regions. HTBI primers were employed in a first-round RT-PCR of the TCR CDR3. One entry per CDR3 protein results from TCRdb running MiXCR on the multiplex PCR reads. This sample has some 300,000 distinct CDR3 sequences, with around a fifth found just once. This TCR was recovered from a man aged 50 to 59 with Graves' ophthalmopathy. Sequencing was carried out using blood. The chain employs TRBV6-1 and TRBJ1-4, with D unclear. The CDR3 here is CAISEAGRSTNEKLFF. DNA for the CDR3: TGTGCCATCAGTGAGGCTGGCCGATCGACTAATGAAAAACTGTTTTTT.